This T cell receptor (beta chain) was recorded in a study of T cells in Graves' hyperthyroidism and ophthalmopathy. Study-wide results and limits: Researchers found most expanded thyroid clonotypes above 0.001 in blood as well.

Losses at the gene ends were 3 bases for V and 6 bases for J; bases not matched to a gene: 7. Per the germline V gene, CDR1 is MNHEY and CDR2 is SMNVEV (reference sequence). This CDR3 region has 15 residues. Over 18 months, lack of ophthalmopathy progression marked Graves' hyperthyroidism as stable. Any patient presenting with uncontrolled infection, other autoimmune disease, pregnancy or lactation was left out. Around 10 ml fresh peripheral blood yielded the PBMCs. The table lists this clonotype with a few counts. What it binds is not known. The source material, RNA transcripts, was used to amplify TCR beta CDR3 regions. TCR CDR3 regions were first amplified by RT-PCR with HTBI primers. TCRdb re-analysed the multiplex PCR reads in MiXCR, keeping a single row per CDR3 protein. The sample has some 560,000 distinct CDR3 sequences, more than 15% seen once.

The source is a young woman with Graves' hyperthyroidism. The sample was blood. The V gene is TRBV27, the J gene TRBJ2-1, with 8 nucleotides matching TRBD2. The CDR3 nucleotides read TGTGCCAGCAGTTTTCCCGGGAGGGCCGGCAATGAGCAGTTCTTC. This encodes CASSFPGRAGNEQFF.